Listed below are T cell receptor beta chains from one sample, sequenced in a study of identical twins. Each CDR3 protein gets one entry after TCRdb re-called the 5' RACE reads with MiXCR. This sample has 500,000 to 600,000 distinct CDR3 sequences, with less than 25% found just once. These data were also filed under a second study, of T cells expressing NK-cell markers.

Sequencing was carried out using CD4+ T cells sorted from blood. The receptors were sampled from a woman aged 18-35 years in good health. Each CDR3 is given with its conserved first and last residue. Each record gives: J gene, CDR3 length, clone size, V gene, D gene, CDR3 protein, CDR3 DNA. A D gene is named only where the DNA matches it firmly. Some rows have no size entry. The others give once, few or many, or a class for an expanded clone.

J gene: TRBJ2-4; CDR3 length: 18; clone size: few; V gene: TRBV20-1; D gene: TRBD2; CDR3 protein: CSASTGTSGRRAKNIQYF; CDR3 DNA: TGCAGTGCTAGTACCGGGACTAGCGGGCGGAGGGCCAAAAACATTCAGTACTTC
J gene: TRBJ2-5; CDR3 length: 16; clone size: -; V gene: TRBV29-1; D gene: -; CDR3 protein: CSVATLHLDNGETQYF; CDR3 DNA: TGCAGCGTTGCCACCCTTCATTTAGACAATGGAGAGACCCAGTACTTC
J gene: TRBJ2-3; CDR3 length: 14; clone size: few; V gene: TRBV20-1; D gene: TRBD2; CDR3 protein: CSALGTSYTDTQYF; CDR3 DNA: TGCAGTGCTCTTGGGACTAGTTATACAGATACGCAGTATTTT
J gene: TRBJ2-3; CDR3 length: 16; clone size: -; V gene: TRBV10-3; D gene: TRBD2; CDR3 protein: CAISQGLAGVRDTQYF; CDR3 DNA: TGTGCCATCAGTCAGGGTCTAGCGGGAGTGAGAGATACGCAGTATTTT
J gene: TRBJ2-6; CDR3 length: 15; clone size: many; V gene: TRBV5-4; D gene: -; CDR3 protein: CASSLGFSGANVLTF; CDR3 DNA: TGTGCCAGCAGCTTGGGATTCTCTGGGGCCAACGTCCTGACTTTC
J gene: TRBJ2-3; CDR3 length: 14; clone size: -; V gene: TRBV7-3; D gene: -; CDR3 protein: CASSPATSSDTQYF; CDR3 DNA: TGTGCCAGCAGCCCAGCGACTTCTTCGGATACGCAGTATTTT
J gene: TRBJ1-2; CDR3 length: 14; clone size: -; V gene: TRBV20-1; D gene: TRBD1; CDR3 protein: CSAPNDRANYGYTF; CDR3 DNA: TGCAGTGCCCCTAACGACAGGGCCAACTATGGCTACACCTTC
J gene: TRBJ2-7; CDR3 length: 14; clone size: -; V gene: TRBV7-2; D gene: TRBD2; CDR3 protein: CASSFQRELSEQYF; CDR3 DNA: TGTGCCAGCAGCTTTCAGCGGGAGTTAAGCGAGCAGTACTTC
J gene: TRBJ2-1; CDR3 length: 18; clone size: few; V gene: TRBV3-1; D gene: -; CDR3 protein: CASSQDPTVLGTYNEQFF; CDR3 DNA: TGTGCCAGCAGCCAAGATCCCACCGTACTCGGCACCTACAATGAGCAGTTCTTC
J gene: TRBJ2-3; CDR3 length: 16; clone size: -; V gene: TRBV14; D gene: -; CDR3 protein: CASSQAGALATDTQYF; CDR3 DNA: TGTGCCAGCAGCCAAGCAGGGGCCCTAGCCACAGATACGCAGTATTTT
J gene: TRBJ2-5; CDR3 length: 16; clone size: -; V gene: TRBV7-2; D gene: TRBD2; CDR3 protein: CAGSLRISGRGETQYF; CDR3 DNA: TGTGCCGGCAGCTTGCGAATTAGCGGGAGAGGGGAGACCCAGTACTTC
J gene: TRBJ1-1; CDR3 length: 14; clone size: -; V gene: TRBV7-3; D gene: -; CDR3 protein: CASSHSPAGTEAFF; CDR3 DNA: TGTGCCAGCAGCCATTCCCCCGCGGGCACTGAAGCTTTCTTT
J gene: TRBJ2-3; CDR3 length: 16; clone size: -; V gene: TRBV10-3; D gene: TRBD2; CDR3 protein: CAISEKLAGLTDTQYF; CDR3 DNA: TGTGCCATCAGTGAGAAACTAGCGGGTCTCACAGATACGCAGTATTTT
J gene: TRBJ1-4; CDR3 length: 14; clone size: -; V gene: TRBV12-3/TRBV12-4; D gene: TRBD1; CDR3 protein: CASSLTGGDEKLFF; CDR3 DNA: TGTGCCAGCAGTTTAACAGGGGGCGATGAAAAACTGTTTTTT
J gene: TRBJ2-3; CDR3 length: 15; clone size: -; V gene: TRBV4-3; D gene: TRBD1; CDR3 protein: CASSQKDRDTDTQYF; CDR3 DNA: TGCGCCAGCAGCCAGAAGGACAGGGACACAGATACGCAGTATTTT
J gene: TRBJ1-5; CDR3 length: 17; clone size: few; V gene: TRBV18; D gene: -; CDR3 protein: CASSPPSGAGGNQPQHF; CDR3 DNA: TGTGCCAGCTCACCACCCTCGGGGGCCGGGGGCAATCAGCCCCAGCATTTT
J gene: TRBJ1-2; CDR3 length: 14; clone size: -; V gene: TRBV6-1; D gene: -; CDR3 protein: CASSEGEEYYGYTF; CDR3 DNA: TGTGCCAGCAGTGAAGGCGAGGAGTACTATGGCTACACCTTC
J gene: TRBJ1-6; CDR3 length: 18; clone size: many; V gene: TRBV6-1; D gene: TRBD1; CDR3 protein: CASSRRGQGGTYNSPLHF; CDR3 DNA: TGTGCCAGCAGTCGGAGAGGACAGGGAGGGACCTATAATTCACCCCTCCACTTT
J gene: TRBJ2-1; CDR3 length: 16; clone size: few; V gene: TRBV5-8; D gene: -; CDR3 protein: CASSLAVRRGNNEQFF; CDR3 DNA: TGTGCCAGCAGCTTGGCTGTCAGGAGGGGAAACAATGAGCAGTTCTTC
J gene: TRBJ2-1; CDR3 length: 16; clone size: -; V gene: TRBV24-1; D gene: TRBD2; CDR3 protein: CATSDPALAGGNEQFF; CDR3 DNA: TGTGCCACCAGTGACCCTGCCCTAGCGGGGGGGAATGAGCAGTTCTTC
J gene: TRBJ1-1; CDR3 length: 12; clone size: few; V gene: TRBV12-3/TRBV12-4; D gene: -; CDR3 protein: CASSRAPGRTFF; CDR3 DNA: TGTGCCAGCAGCCGAGCCCCAGGGAGAACTTTCTTT
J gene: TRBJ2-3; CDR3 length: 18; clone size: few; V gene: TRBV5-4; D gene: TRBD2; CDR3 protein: CASSLGGGASGAPDTQYF; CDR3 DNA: TGTGCCAGCAGCTTGGGAGGTGGGGCTAGCGGGGCGCCAGATACGCAGTATTTT
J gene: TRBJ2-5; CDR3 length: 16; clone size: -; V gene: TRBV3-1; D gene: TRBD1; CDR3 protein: CASSQGGTGGRETQYF; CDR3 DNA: TGTGCCAGCAGCCAGGGCGGGACAGGCGGACGAGAGACCCAGTACTTC
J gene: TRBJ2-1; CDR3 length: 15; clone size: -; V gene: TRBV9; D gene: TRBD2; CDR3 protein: CASSPHGGGLNEQFF; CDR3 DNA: TGTGCCAGCAGCCCCCACGGGGGAGGGCTAAATGAGCAGTTCTTC
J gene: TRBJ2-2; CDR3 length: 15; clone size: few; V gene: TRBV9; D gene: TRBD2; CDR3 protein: CASSPQGGPTGELFF; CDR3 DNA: TGTGCCAGCAGCCCGCAGGGAGGGCCGACCGGGGAGCTGTTTTTT
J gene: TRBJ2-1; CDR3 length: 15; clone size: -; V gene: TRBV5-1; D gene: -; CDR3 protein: CASSTGIASYNEQFF; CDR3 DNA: TGCGCCAGCAGCACGGGGATTGCGTCCTACAATGAGCAGTTCTTC
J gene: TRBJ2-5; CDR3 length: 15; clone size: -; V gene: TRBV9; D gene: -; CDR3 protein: CASSVAGEKGETQYF; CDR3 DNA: TGTGCCAGCAGCGTAGCGGGGGAAAAAGGGGAGACCCAGTACTTC
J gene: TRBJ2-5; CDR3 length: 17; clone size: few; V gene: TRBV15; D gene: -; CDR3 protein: CATSRDWSVGSQETQYF; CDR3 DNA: TGTGCCACCAGCAGAGATTGGAGCGTTGGATCGCAAGAGACCCAGTACTTC
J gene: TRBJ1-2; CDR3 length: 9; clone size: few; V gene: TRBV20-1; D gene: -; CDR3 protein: CSAGYGYTF; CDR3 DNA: TGCAGTGCAGGGTATGGCTACACCTTC
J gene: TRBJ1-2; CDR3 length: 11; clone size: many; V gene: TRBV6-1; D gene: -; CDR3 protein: CASGWGRGYTF; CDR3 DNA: TGTGCCAGCGGTTGGGGCCGTGGCTACACCTTC
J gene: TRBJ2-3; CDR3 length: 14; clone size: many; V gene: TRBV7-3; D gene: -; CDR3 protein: CASSPGDHVDTQYF; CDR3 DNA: TGTGCCAGCAGCCCAGGTGACCACGTCGATACGCAGTATTTT
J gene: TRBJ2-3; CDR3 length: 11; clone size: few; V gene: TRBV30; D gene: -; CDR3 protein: CAWSGENTQYF; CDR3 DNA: TGTGCCTGGAGTGGGGAAAATACGCAGTATTTT
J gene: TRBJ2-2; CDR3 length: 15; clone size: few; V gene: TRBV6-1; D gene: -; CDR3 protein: CASSRQANQAGELFF; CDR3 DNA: TGTGCCAGCAGTCGACAGGCCAACCAGGCCGGGGAGCTGTTTTTT
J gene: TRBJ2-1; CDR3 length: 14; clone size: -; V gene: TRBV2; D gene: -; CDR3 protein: CASSALTSGGEQFF; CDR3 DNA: TGTGCCAGCAGTGCTTTGACTAGTGGCGGTGAGCAGTTCTTC
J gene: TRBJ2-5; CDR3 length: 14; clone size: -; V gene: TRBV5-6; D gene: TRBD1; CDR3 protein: CASSQRTGGETQYF; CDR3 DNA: TGTGCCAGCAGCCAACGAACAGGGGGAGAGACCCAGTACTTC
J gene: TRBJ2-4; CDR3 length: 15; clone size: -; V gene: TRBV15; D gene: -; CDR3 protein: CATSRDLEDRGIQYF; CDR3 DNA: TGTGCCACCAGCAGAGATCTAGAAGATCGAGGCATTCAGTACTTC
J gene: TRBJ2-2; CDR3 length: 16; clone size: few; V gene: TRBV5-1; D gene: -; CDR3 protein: CASSLAAVINTGELFF; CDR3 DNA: TGCGCCAGCAGCTTGGCTGCGGTAATAAACACCGGGGAGCTGTTTTTT
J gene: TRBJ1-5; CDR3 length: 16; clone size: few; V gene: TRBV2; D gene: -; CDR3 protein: CASSPRTSDLNQPQHF; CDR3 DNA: TGTGCCAGCAGTCCCCGGACGTCAGACCTCAATCAGCCCCAGCATTTT
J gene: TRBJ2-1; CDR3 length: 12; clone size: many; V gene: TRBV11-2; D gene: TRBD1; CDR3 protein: CASSLQGDEQFF; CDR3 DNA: TGTGCCAGCAGCTTACAGGGGGATGAGCAGTTCTTC
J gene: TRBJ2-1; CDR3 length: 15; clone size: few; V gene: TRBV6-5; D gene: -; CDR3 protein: CASSYEGGGYNEQFF; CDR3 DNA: TGTGCCAGCAGTTACGAGGGAGGGGGATACAATGAGCAGTTCTTC